The 30 T cell receptor beta chains below were found in one sample sequenced in a study of blood T cell repertoires in COVID-19. This table comes from immunoSEQ multiplex PCR, and its TCRdb copy is limited to in-frame clones, with some not included. The sample shows some 62,000 clones, 70% to 90% of them seen only once. The sequencing input was PBMCs or T cells enriched from blood (not recorded which). The receptor source for this set is a middle-aged woman with acute COVID-19.

The V call is TRBV7-8, the J call TRBJ2-5; D gene unclear. This CDR3 spans 13 amino acids. The germline gives CDR1 SGHVS, CDR2 FQNEAQ. V lost 3 bases to trimming and J lost 4 bases, with 9 bases between them. The DNA of the CDR3 is TGTGCCAGCAGCTTTTCGACACGAGAGACCCAGTACTTC. It specifies CASSFSTRETQYF.

The chain couples TRBV19 to TRBJ1-4; TRBD1 matches 7 bases. J lost 0 bases, V lost 7 bases, and 8 bases had no gene match. CDR1 and CDR2 from the germline V gene are LNHDA and SQIVND (reference sequence). The CDR3 has 16 amino acids. The CDR3, as DNA: TGTGCCAGTAATAGACAGGGAGATGCAACTAATGAAAAACTGTTTTTT. This encodes CASNRQGDATNEKLFF.

This clone has only a few counts. The rearrangement uses TRBV11-2 and TRBJ1-5; D is unclear. The CDR3 is 13 residues long. Between the trimmed V and J ends, which lost 0 bases and 11 bases, there was a span of 11 bases. CDR1 is SGHAT, CDR2 FQNNGV, per germline. The CDR3, as DNA: TGTGCCAGCAGCTTAGATGGCGATCGGGCCCAGCATTTT. Translating gives CASSLDGDRAQHF.

This clone showed up just once. The chain links TRBV6-5 to TRBJ1-2; 9 bases match TRBD1. V dropped 0 bases and J dropped 3; count of bases not matched to a gene: 2. Germline V gives CDR1 MNHEY, CDR2 SVGAGI. CDR3 length equals 15 residues. CDR3 bases: TGTGCCAGCAGTTACTCCGGGACAGGGCACTATGGCTACACCTTC. Its translation: CASSYSGTGHYGYTF.

This clone was observed a handful of times. DNA of the CDR3: TGTGCCAGCCAAGGGGGGGGCACTGAAGCTTTCTTT. Encoded protein: CASQGGGTEAFF. The genes are TRBV12-3 or TRBV12-4 and TRBJ1-1; TRBD1 might be the D (6 bases). The length of the CDR3 is 12 residues. V lost 8 bases to trimming and J lost 4 bases, with 11 bases between them.

V gene TRBV7-8 combines with J gene TRBJ2-4; perhaps TRBD2 as D (5 bases). V lost 4 bases, J lost 2 bases, and 12 bases lay in between. CDR1 and CDR2 from the germline V gene are SGHVS and FQNEAQ. The CDR3 loop spans 15 amino acids. The CDR3 spells CASSSPPGTKNIQYF. CDR3 DNA sequence: TGTGCCAGCAGCTCCCCGCCCGGGACCAAAAACATTCAGTACTTC.

This clone was detected only a few times. The chain combines TRBV14 with TRBJ2-7, with 7 bases fitting TRBD1. The J segment lost 6 bases and the V segment lost 1 base, leaving 9 bases of the junction unmatched. The CDR3 runs 15 residues. Per the germline V gene, CDR1 is SGHDN and CDR2 is FVKESK. In DNA form, the CDR3 reads TGTGCCAGCAGCCAAGGGACGAACAGGGGAAGCGAGCAGTACTTC. Residues: CASSQGTNRGSEQYF.

The chain carries TRBV19 and TRBJ2-7; TRBD1 might be the D (6 bases). The ends were cut back, 5 bases at V and 3 bases at J, with 23 bases in the middle. Germline V lookup: CDR1 LNHDA, CDR2 SQIVND (reference sequence). The CDR3 is 17 residues long. The CDR3 DNA reads TGTGCCAGTAGTTGGACAGCGGATAGGGTAGTATGCTACGAGCAGTACTTC. This gives the protein CASSWTADRVVCYEQYF.

This rearrangement joins TRBV11-3 to TRBJ2-1, with 9 bases matching TRBD2. The V gene end was trimmed by 3 bases and the J gene end by 5 bases; junction bases not matched to a gene: 8. The CDR3 length is 16 residues. The V gene's germline CDR1 is SGHNT and CDR2 YENEEA. CDR3 sequence (DNA): TGTGCCAGCAGCTTGCGAACTAGCGGGCCAAACAATGAGCAGTTCTTC. Protein: CASSLRTSGPNNEQFF.

V usage is TRBV6-2 or TRBV6-3 and J usage is TRBJ1-5; D not certain. Germline assignment: CDR1 MNHEY and CDR2 SVGEGT. V was pared by 2 bases and J by 0 bases, with 8 bases between. CDR3 length equals 15 residues. CDR3 nucleotide sequence: TGTGCCAGCAGTTACGTAGATAATAGCAATCAGCCCCAGCATTTT. Translating gives CASSYVDNSNQPQHF.

The chain is built from TRBV28 and TRBJ1-4; no firm D call. CDR1 and CDR2 from the germline V gene are MDHEN and SYDVKM. The CDR3 consists of 11 residues. The germline V and J ends were trimmed by 1 base and 14 bases, with 8 bases remaining between them. The CDR3 DNA follows: TGTGCCAGCAGTTTATCGGGGTCGCTGTTTTTT. Encoded protein: CASSLSGSLFF.

The V call is TRBV6-5, the J call TRBJ2-1, with D perhaps matching TRBD2 (5 bases). The CDR3 runs 14 residues. V lost 11 bases and J lost 4, with 18 bases in between. Germline loops: CDR1 MNHEY, CDR2 SVGAGI. The CDR3 region has the DNA TGTGCCGCCCGTCGAGGGAACGATTACAATGAGCAGTTCTTC. Translation: CAARRGNDYNEQFF.

This clone appeared a single time. The V and J genes are TRBV29-1 and TRBJ2-1, with D perhaps matching TRBD2 (5 bases). This CDR3 contains 10 residues. CDR1 is SQVTM, CDR2 ANQGSEA, per germline. Between the trimmed V and J ends, which lost 7 bases and 9 bases, there was a span of 10 bases. In DNA form, the CDR3 reads TGCAGCGGACTTCGGGGTGAGCAGTTCTTC. Translated: CSGLRGEQFF.

Only a few counts were recorded for this clone. CDR3 in DNA: TGTGCCAGCAGCTTAGTGGTAGGGGAGGAGTACACTGAAGCTTTCTTT. Translating it yields CASSLVVGEEYTEAFF. The V call is TRBV13, the J call TRBJ1-1; D perhaps matches TRBD1 (5 bases). V was pared by 1 base and J by 3 bases, with 15 bases between. There are 16 residues in the CDR3. Germline lookup yields CDR1 PRHDT and CDR2 FYEKMQ (reference sequence).

This clone was seen a handful of times. The chain has TRBV6-1 and TRBJ2-5, with a weak D call TRBD1 (5 bases). Trimming removed 0 bases from V and 4 bases from J, with 9 bases in between. Germline V gene sequence: CDR1 MNHNS, CDR2 SASEGT. The CDR3 contains 14 residues. The CDR3 DNA sequence: TGTGCCAGCAGTGAAGCTCCACAGGTAGAGACCCAGTACTTC. The encoded protein is CASSEAPQVETQYF.

The CDR3 sequence: CASTMGQGPALGSPLHF. In nucleotides, the CDR3 is TGTGCCAGCACCATGGGGCAGGGGCCGGCCTTGGGGTCACCCCTCCACTTT. This chain joins TRBV2 and TRBJ1-6, with D possibly being TRBD1 (6 bases). V lost 7 bases and J 10 bases, leaving 26 bases between the germline ends. This CDR3 region has 17 residues. CDR1 and CDR2 from the germline V gene are SNHLY and FYNNEI.

This clone was detected only a few times. This rearrangement joins TRBV19 to TRBJ1-5, with TRBD1 matching over 7 bases. The CDR3 loop spans 13 amino acids. The germline CDR1 and CDR2 sequences are LNHDA and SQIVND (reference sequence). The V gene end was trimmed by 8 bases and the J gene end by 5 bases; junction bases not matched to a gene: 6. The CDR3 here is CASGSQGYQPQHF. The CDR3 DNA follows: TGTGCCAGTGGGTCACAGGGGTATCAGCCCCAGCATTTT.

This clone has a handful of counts. V is TRBV5-1 and J is TRBJ2-1, with TRBD1 matching 7 bases. Germline assignment: CDR1 SGHRS and CDR2 YFSETQ. CDR3 length equals 16 residues. V gave up 3 bases and J gave up 5 bases; unmatched junction bases: 11. CDR3 sequence: CASSSLPGQRNNEQFF. CDR3 DNA: TGCGCCAGCAGCTCCTTACCGGGACAGAGAAACAATGAGCAGTTCTTC.

The chain uses TRBV6-1 and TRBJ2-7, with no clear D. V lost 0 bases, J lost 3 bases, and 6 bases lay in between. In germline, CDR1 is MNHNS, CDR2 SASEGT. This CDR3 has 13 residues. In nucleotides, the CDR3 is TGTGCCAGCAGTGAAGCTTTCAACTACGAGCAGTACTTC. As protein: CASSEAFNYEQYF.

The CDR3 loop reads CASSQTATLLALHF. CDR3 nucleotides: TGTGCCAGCAGTCAGACTGCCACCCTTCTTGCCCTCCACTTT. This chain connects TRBV2 to TRBJ1-6; D remains ambiguous. V lost 5 bases and J 14 bases, leaving 19 bases between the germline ends. Looked up from germline, CDR1 is SNHLY and CDR2 is FYNNEI. The CDR3 contains 14 residues.

V and J are TRBV12-5 and TRBJ1-6; TRBD1 aligns across 11 bases. This CDR3 region has 14 residues. Germline trimming cut 7 bases from V and 9 bases from J; bases unmatched to any gene: 5. The germline gives CDR1 LGHNT, CDR2 FRNRAP. CDR3 loop: CASASGTGGSPLHF. As DNA, the CDR3 is TGTGCTAGTGCTTCTGGGACAGGGGGTTCACCCCTCCACTTT. The complete variable domain, with remaining parts taken from reference TRBV12-5 and TRBJ1-6, reads DARVTQTPRHKVTEMGQEVTMRCQPILGHNTVFWYRQTMMQGLELLAYFRNRAPLDDSGMPKDRFSAEMPDATLATLKIQPSEPRDSAVYFCASASGTGGSPLHFGNGTRLTVT.

The chain combines TRBV25-1 with TRBJ2-3; 14 bases align to TRBD2. The CDR3 consists of 18 residues. The V gene end was trimmed by 2 bases and the J gene end by 3 bases; junction bases not matched to a gene: 7. CDR1 MGHDK and CDR2 SYGVNS come from the germline V gene. The CDR3 here is CASSEPSRLAGGTDTQYF. In DNA form, the CDR3 reads TGTGCCAGCAGTGAACCTAGTCGACTAGCGGGAGGGACAGATACGCAGTATTTT.

The chain joins TRBV7-8 to TRBJ1-1, with TRBD1 as a possible D gene (6 bases). Germline values: CDR1 SGHVS, CDR2 FQNEAQ. The CDR3 is 13 amino acids. Trimming removed 9 bases at V and 4 bases at J, with 15 bases between. CDR3 protein: CAREGGARTEAFF. CDR3 nucleotides: TGTGCCAGAGAAGGGGGGGCGCGCACTGAAGCTTTCTTT. Filled out from reference TRBV7-8 and TRBJ1-1, the complete variable domain reads GAGVSQSPRYKVAKRGQDVALRCDPISGHVSLFWYQQALGQGPEFLTYFQNEAQLDKSGLPSDRFFAERPEGSVSTLKIQRTQQEDSAVYLCAREGGARTEAFFGQGTRLTVV.

The CDR3 nucleotides read TGTGCCAGTAGTACAACCCTGGGACTACTTTATGAGCAGTTCTTC. Amino acid sequence: CASSTTLGLLYEQFF. This chain connects TRBV19 to TRBJ2-1; 7 nucleotides match TRBD2. CDR3 length: 15 residues. Germline CDR1 LNHDA, CDR2 SQIVND (reference sequence). Trimming cost V 4 bases and J 8 bases; bases outside gene matches: 11. The full variable domain, with the rest looked up from reference TRBV19 and TRBJ2-1, is DGGITQSPKYLFRKEGQNVTLSCEQNLNHDAMYWYRQDPGQGLRLIYYSQIVNDFQKGDIAEGYSVSREKKESFPLTVTSAQKNPTAFYLCASSTTLGLLYEQFFGPGTRLTVL.

The V call is TRBV2, the J call TRBJ1-5; D unresolved. V lost 8 bases and J 1 base, leaving 3 bases between the germline ends. The CDR3 runs to 11 residues. Germline CDR1 reads SNHLY; CDR2 reads FYNNEI. The CDR3 nucleotides are TGTGCCAGCCTAAGCAATCAGCCCCAGCATTTT. Residues: CASLSNQPQHF.

This chain links TRBV5-4 with TRBJ2-1, with TRBD2 matching over 7 bases. Germline V gene sequence: CDR1 SGHNT, CDR2 YYREEE (reference sequence). This CDR3 is 13 amino acids long. Trimming at V came to 4 bases and at J to 6 bases, leaving 4 bases not matched to a gene. In DNA form, the CDR3 reads TGTGCCAGCAGCGCGACTAGCTCCAATGAGCAGTTCTTC. This encodes CASSATSSNEQFF.

The V and J genes are TRBV10-3 and TRBJ2-7, with 10 bases identical to TRBD2. The CDR3 is made up of 16 amino acids. Germline assignment: CDR1 ENHRY and CDR2 SYGVKD. Trimming at V came to 2 bases and at J to 1 base, leaving 5 bases not matched to a gene. CDR3 protein: CAISERTSGSSYEQYF. The CDR3 DNA reads as TGTGCCATCAGTGAGCGGACTAGCGGTAGTTCCTACGAGCAGTACTTC.

The CDR3 loop reads CASSHARNHQPQHF. The CDR3 DNA is TGCGCCAGCAGTCACGCCAGGAACCATCAGCCCCAGCATTTT. The J gene is TRBJ1-5, the V gene TRBV23-1, with D unclear. TRBV23-1 is an open reading frame, and its role is uncertain. With 3 bases removed from V and 5 bases from J, the gap between germline ends came to 11 bases. The CDR3 runs to 14 residues.

The CDR3 reads CASSLDPLRANYGYTF. CDR3 nucleotides: TGCGCCAGCAGCTTGGATCCACTCAGGGCTAACTATGGCTACACCTTC. This sequence joins TRBV5-1 and TRBJ1-2; D is possibly TRBD1 (5 bases). This CDR3 has 16 amino acids. V was clipped by 0 bases and J by 0 bases, with 12 bases between them. Germline CDR1 is SGHRS and CDR2 is YFSETQ.

This sequence joins TRBV19 and TRBJ1-5; possible D gene TRBD1, 5 bases. With 1 base removed from V and 7 bases from J, the gap between germline ends came to 11 bases. The CDR3 extends over 14 amino acids. Germline assignment: CDR1 LNHDA and CDR2 SQIVND (reference sequence). The CDR3 loop reads CASSIVAPGQPQHF. Here the CDR3 DNA reads TGTGCCAGTAGTATAGTGGCCCCAGGGCAGCCCCAGCATTTT.